One and the same sample provided the 10 T cell receptor beta chains below, sequenced in a study of T cell responses to AZD1222 COVID-19 vaccine. Clones were read by immunoSEQ multiplex PCR, and TCRdb kept only the in-frame ones, dropping some. The data contain 150,000 to 200,000 clones, 92% of them seen just once; the ten biggest clones take up around 0.99%. The sample here was peripheral blood, taken 28 days after the second AZD1222 dose. The receptors were gathered from an adult who received the AZD1222 COVID-19 vaccine.

This chain links TRBV5-6 with TRBJ1-6; D is unresolved. The V gene's germline CDR1 is SGHDT and CDR2 YYEEEE. This CDR3 has 12 amino acids. The V end lost 0 bases, the J end lost 13 bases, and 8 bases lay between the germline ends. CDR3 bases: TGTGCCAGCAGCTTGGCTTGGAGCCCCCTCCACTTT. It codes for CASSLAWSPLHF. The entire variable domain, with the rest obtained from reference TRBV5-6 and TRBJ1-6, is as follows: DAGVTQSPTHLIKTRGQQVTLRCSPKSGHDTVSWYQQALGQGPQFIFQYYEEEERQRGNFPDRFSGHQFPNYSSELNVNALLLGDSALYLCASSLAWSPLHFGNGTRLTVT.

The chain carries TRBV29-1 and TRBJ2-3, with D possibly TRBD1 on 6 matching bases. Germline CDR1 reads SQVTM; CDR2 reads ANQGSEA. This CDR3 is 15 amino acids long. Trimming cost V 0 bases and J 1 base, with 11 bases left between them. CDR3 loop: CSVEELGARTDTQYF. The CDR3 DNA is TGCAGCGTTGAAGAACTGGGGGCGCGCACAGATACGCAGTATTTT.

The chain combines TRBV5-1 with TRBJ2-1; 9 positions match TRBD1. V lost 4 bases and J lost 4; bases outside the gene matches: 6. Germline V lookup: CDR1 SGHRS, CDR2 YFSETQ. This CDR3 contains 15 residues. The CDR3 spells CASSASGTGYNEQFF. CDR3 in DNA: TGCGCCAGCAGCGCCTCCGGGACAGGGTACAATGAGCAGTTCTTC.

J is TRBJ1-2 and V is TRBV11-2; TRBD1 aligns across 7 bases. The V gene's germline CDR1 is SGHAT and CDR2 FQNNGV. The CDR3 totals 15 residues. J lost 4 bases, V lost 0 bases, and 5 bases had no gene match. CDR3 in amino acids: CASSLDLQGSYGYTF. The CDR3 DNA follows: TGTGCCAGCAGCTTAGATTTACAGGGGTCCTATGGCTACACCTTC.

The chain uses TRBV14 and TRBJ2-6, with D possibly TRBD1 on 5 matching bases. CDR1 SGHDN and CDR2 FVKESK come from the germline V gene. V gave up 2 bases and J gave up 1 base, with 9 bases separating them. The CDR3 runs to 16 residues. CDR3 sequence: CASSQQGLSGANVLTF. The CDR3 DNA follows: TGTGCCAGCAGCCAACAGGGTTTATCTGGGGCCAACGTCCTGACTTTC.

The rearrangement joins TRBV6-5 to TRBJ1-1; 8 nucleotides match TRBD1. J was trimmed by 13 bases and V by 7 bases; bases with no gene match: 17. The CDR3 loop spans 14 amino acids. Germline CDR1 and CDR2: MNHEY and SVGAGI. The CDR3 DNA is TGTGCCAGCATCCCCAGGGGGCTGAGGTCCGAGGTTTTCTTT. Amino acid sequence: CASIPRGLRSEVFF.

The rearrangement links TRBV19 to TRBJ1-6; D is unclear. V was trimmed by 3 bases and J by 6 bases, leaving 6 bases between them. Germline CDR1 reads LNHDA; CDR2 reads SQIVND (reference sequence). The CDR3 contains 13 residues. The DNA for the CDR3 is TGTGCCAGTAGTATCCGCGGTAATTCACCCCTCCACTTT. It translates to CASSIRGNSPLHF.

This clone was picked up a small number of times. The chain couples TRBV7-9 to TRBJ1-3, with TRBD1 identical over 7 bases. V shed 1 base, J shed 3 bases, and the junction held 0 bases outside the gene matches. The CDR3 contains 14 residues. In germline, CDR1 is SEHNR, CDR2 FQNEAQ (reference sequence). CDR3 coding DNA: TGTGCCAGCAGCTTAGACAGGGGTGGAAACACCATATATTTT. Translated, it gives CASSLDRGGNTIYF.

The DNA for the CDR3 is TGCGCCAGCAGCTTGACAGGGGGGAATCAGCCCCAGCATTTT. Its protein is CASSLTGGNQPQHF. V is TRBV5-1 and J is TRBJ1-5; 8 bases match TRBD1. Germline V gives CDR1 SGHRS, CDR2 YFSETQ. V was clipped by 1 base and J by 4 bases; unmatched bases: 1. The CDR3 has 14 residues.

The chain carries TRBV19 and TRBJ1-4; D is perhaps TRBD1 (5 bases). The germline CDR1 and CDR2 sequences are LNHDA and SQIVND (reference sequence). The V end lost 7 bases, the J end lost 7 bases, and 10 bases lay between the germline ends. The CDR3 contains 12 residues. The CDR3 region is CASKSGGEKLFF. The CDR3 DNA reads TGTGCCAGTAAGAGTGGGGGTGAAAAACTGTTTTTT. The variable domain in full, completed from reference TRBV19 and TRBJ1-4, reads DGGITQSPKYLFRKEGQNVTLSCEQNLNHDAMYWYRQDPGQGLRLIYYSQIVNDFQKGDIAEGYSVSREKKESFPLTVTSAQKNPTAFYLCASKSGGEKLFFGSGTQLSVL.